This TCR beta chain came from a study of PD-1 blockade in classical Hodgkin lymphoma. Every patient experienced relapse after autologous stem cell transplantation, and brentuximab vedotin exposure varied. This table comes from immunoSEQ multiplex PCR, and its TCRdb copy is limited to in-frame clones, with some not included. This repertoire shows approximately 59,000 clones, approximately 90% found once; its top ten account for 8% to 13%. There are 13 residues in the CDR3. The V and J ends lost 0 bases and 2 bases respectively, with 5 bases between them. The germline gives CDR1 SGHDT, CDR2 YYEEEE. A single count supports this clone. Its antigen is unidentified. Study results and caveats: Excluded were patients who started nivolumab under 1 year after ASCT, a group that had lower diversity. The authors have not defined what causes the repertoire differences, possibly disease activity or prior therapy.

The chain joins TRBV5-6 to TRBJ1-1; unclear D gene. The origin of this receptor is a human donor with classical Hodgkin lymphoma. The sequences come from peripheral blood mononuclear cells (PBMCs), collected before the second cycle of nivolumab. The CDR3 protein is CASSLGGNTEAFF. The CDR3 nucleotides read TGTGCCAGCAGCTTGGGAGGAAACACTGAAGCTTTCTTT.